This entry lists 22 T cell receptor beta chains sequenced from one sample in a study of beta chain features in type 1 diabetes. The entirety of the isolated RNA underwent reverse transcription, so expressed TCRB transcripts were sequenced. The protocol was immunoSEQ multiplex PCR, while the TCRdb copy is restricted to in-frame clones and leaves out a portion. The repertoire holds 900,000 or so clones, 17% seen once, with 0.02% to 0.03% in the top ten. Sequencing was done on a sample of naive CD4+ T cells from blood. Receptors were obtained from a woman aged 18-29 years in good health.

Comments on this clone: Different DNA sequences within this sample yield the same CDR3. V usage is TRBV28 and J usage is TRBJ2-1; tentative D call: TRBD2 (5 bases). This CDR3 is 14 amino acids long. Trimming took 3 bases from V and 4 from J, leaving 10 bases between them. From germline, CDR1 is MDHEN and CDR2 SYDVKM. CDR3 amino acids: CASSLGGSYNEQFF. CDR3 nucleotide sequence: TGTGCCAGCAGTTTGGGTGGGAGTTACAATGAGCAGTTCTTC.

This clone occurred a few times. The chain has TRBV7-9 and TRBJ2-3; 7 bases match TRBD1. Germline CDR1 and CDR2: SEHNR and FQNEAQ (reference sequence). Trimming cost V 6 bases and J 2 bases; bases outside gene matches: 14. The CDR3 contains 17 residues. DNA of the CDR3: TGTGCCAGCAGAGAAAGAACCGGGACAGCAGTCACAGATACGCAGTATTTT. It codes for CASRERTGTAVTDTQYF.

This rearrangement joins TRBV2 to TRBJ2-1; D may match TRBD1 or TRBD2 (5 bases each). Per germline, CDR1 SNHLY and CDR2 FYNNEI. V dropped 4 bases and J dropped 3 bases, with 13 bases sitting between them. The CDR3 runs 15 residues. For the CDR3, the DNA is TGTGCCAGCAGTGCTGAGGGGCGAGGCTACAATGAGCAGTTCTTC. This codes for CASSAEGRGYNEQFF. The whole variable domain, remainder taken from reference TRBV2 and TRBJ2-1, is EPEVTQTPSHQVTQMGQEVILRCVPISNHLYFYWYRQILGQKVEFLVSFYNNEISEKSEIFDDQFSVERPDGSNFTLKIRSTKLEDSAMYFCASSAEGRGYNEQFFGPGTRLTVL.

The chain employs TRBV9 and TRBJ2-1, with D hard to call. V lost 0 bases and J 7 bases, leaving 17 bases between the germline ends. The germline V gene encodes CDR1 SGDLS and CDR2 YYNGEE. CDR3 size: 16 residues. The CDR3 reads CASSVGVGAQWNEQFF. CDR3 nucleotides: TGTGCCAGCAGCGTAGGAGTGGGCGCGCAGTGGAATGAGCAGTTCTTC.

This clone showed up just a few times. The V call is TRBV4-1, the J call TRBJ2-2; TRBD2 agrees at 7 bases. Germline CDR1 reads MGHRA; CDR2 reads YSYEKL. Trimming cost V 4 bases and J 3 bases; bases outside gene matches: 5. This CDR3 is built from 15 residues. The CDR3: CASSPVGGYTGELFF. The CDR3 DNA reads as TGCGCCAGCAGCCCCGTGGGGGGGTACACCGGGGAGCTGTTTTTT.

The rearrangement uses TRBV4-2 and TRBJ2-5; tentatively, D is TRBD1 (6 bases). The length of the CDR3 is 17 residues. V was pared by 3 bases and J by 5 bases, with 22 bases between. The germline CDR1 and CDR2 sequences are LGHNA and YNFKEQ. In DNA form, the CDR3 reads TGTGCCAGCAGCCAGGGGGCTATATCTAAACAACCGGAGACCCAGTACTTC. This encodes CASSQGAISKQPETQYF.

This clone was found a few times. V gene TRBV19 combines with J gene TRBJ2-7; 7 positions match TRBD1. Germline V gene sequence: CDR1 LNHDA, CDR2 SQIVND (reference sequence). J lost 2 bases, V lost 10 bases, and 8 bases had no gene match. The CDR3 is 13 amino acids. The CDR3 DNA reads as TGTGCCACGTGGGACAGAAGCACCTACGAGCAGTACTTC. Translating it yields CATWDRSTYEQYF.

This clone was recorded a few times. The rearrangement links TRBV6-6 to TRBJ2-1, with D perhaps TRBD2 (6 bases). The CDR3 length is 15 residues. The V gene lost 2 bases and the J gene lost 7 bases, with 15 bases spanning the gap. Germline CDR1 reads MNHNY; CDR2 reads SVGAGI (reference sequence). The CDR3 loop reads CASSYGAGNRNEQFF. The CDR3 DNA reads TGTGCCAGCAGTTACGGGGCGGGAAATAGGAATGAGCAGTTCTTC.

V usage is TRBV7-2 and J usage is TRBJ1-6; maybe TRBD1 (5 bases). V lost 4 bases and J 10 bases, leaving 14 bases between the germline ends. The CDR3 has 14 residues. Germline CDR1 reads SGHTA; CDR2 reads FQGNSA. CDR3 loop: CASSSGALGSPLHF. Written as DNA, the CDR3 is TGTGCCAGCAGCTCCGGGGCCCTAGGGTCACCCCTCCACTTT.

The chain couples TRBV18 to TRBJ2-2, with a tentative D call TRBD1 (5 bases). The germline V gene has CDR1 KGHSH and CDR2 LQKENI. Trimming stripped 4 bases from V and 1 base from J, with 13 bases between. The CDR3 runs 16 residues. CDR3 in amino acids: CASSLLDSVNTGELFF. Written as DNA, the CDR3 is TGTGCCAGCTCACTCTTAGACAGCGTGAACACCGGGGAGCTGTTTTTT.

This clone has a handful of counts. CDR3: CASSPGTLNTEAFF. The CDR3 coding sequence is TGCGCCAGCAGCCCCGGGACCTTGAACACTGAAGCTTTCTTT. The chain recombines TRBV5-1 with TRBJ1-1; TRBD1 might be the D (5 bases). Germline V gene lookup returns CDR1 SGHRS and CDR2 YFSETQ. V dropped 4 bases and J dropped 0 bases, with 10 bases sitting between them. This CDR3 contains 14 residues.

This clone turned up a few times. The V gene is TRBV6-5, the J gene TRBJ2-5; D possibly uses TRBD1 or TRBD2 (5 bases each). The CDR3 has 14 residues. Looked up from germline, CDR1 is MNHEY and CDR2 is SVGAGI. The germline V and J ends were trimmed by 0 bases and 5 bases, with 10 bases remaining between them. The CDR3 region is CASSYSGTVETQYF. CDR3 nucleotides: TGTGCCAGCAGTTACTCGGGGACGGTTGAGACCCAGTACTTC.

This clone was picked up a small number of times. The rearrangement links TRBV6-5 to TRBJ1-5; D uncertain. Between the trimmed V and J ends, which lost 6 bases and 4 bases, there was a span of 7 bases. The CDR3 loop spans 12 amino acids. Germline CDR1 and CDR2: MNHEY and SVGAGI. CDR3 loop: CASRESNQPQHF. CDR3 coding DNA: TGTGCCAGCAGAGAGTCGAATCAGCCCCAGCATTTT.

This clone has more than one count but fewer than ten. This chain joins TRBV5-4 and TRBJ2-1; tentative D call: TRBD2 (6 bases). Germline V lookup: CDR1 SGHNT, CDR2 YYREEE (reference sequence). Trimming cost V 4 bases and J 1 base, with 12 bases left between them. The CDR3 loop spans 15 amino acids. The CDR3 protein is CASSPGLMSYNEQFF. CDR3 bases: TGTGCCAGCAGCCCCGGACTAATGTCCTACAATGAGCAGTTCTTC.

The chain uses TRBV7-9 and TRBJ2-7; 11 bases are a match to TRBD2. Germline CDR1 SEHNR, CDR2 FQNEAQ (reference sequence). V was clipped by 5 bases and J by 2 bases; unmatched bases: 11. CDR3 length: 17 residues. CDR3 sequence: CASSPLATSGVAYEQYF. The DNA for the CDR3 is TGTGCCAGCAGCCCTCTCGCGACTAGCGGGGTCGCCTACGAGCAGTACTTC.

This chain joins TRBV9 and TRBJ2-1, with no clear D. Looked up from germline, CDR1 is SGDLS and CDR2 is YYNGEE. V lost 0 bases, J lost 5 bases, and 21 bases lay in between. The CDR3 sequence is 18 residues long. CDR3: CASSVAALVGYGNNEQFF. The CDR3 region has the DNA TGTGCCAGCAGCGTAGCCGCTCTTGTGGGGTACGGAAACAATGAGCAGTTCTTC. Combining the CDR3 with reference TRBV9 and TRBJ2-1 gives the whole variable domain DSGVTQTPKHLITATGQRVTLRCSPRSGDLSVYWYQQSLDQGLQFLIQYYNGEERAKGNILERFSAQQFPDLHSELNLSSLELGDSALYFCASSVAALVGYGNNEQFFGPGTRLTVL.

This chain's CDR3 is CASSRRRYNEQFF. CDR3 bases: TGTGCCAGTAGTAGGCGGCGCTACAATGAGCAGTTCTTC. J is TRBJ2-1 and V is TRBV19; D ambiguous. The CDR3 runs 13 residues. V lost 4 bases, J lost 3 bases, and 7 bases lay in between. CDR1 is LNHDA and CDR2 is SQIVND in the germline V gene (reference sequence).

The genes are TRBV27 and TRBJ1-2; D not resolved. Germline V gives CDR1 MNHEY, CDR2 SMNVEV (reference sequence). Trimming stripped 6 bases from V and 8 bases from J, with 22 bases between. The CDR3 runs 15 residues. CDR3 coding DNA: TGTGCCAGCAGCCGACAAAGTGGGAAGACCGGCGGCTACACCTTC. Protein product: CASSRQSGKTGGYTF.

This clone was observed a handful of times. V and J are TRBV23-1 and TRBJ2-7; TRBD2 matches at 13 bases. TRBV23-1 is annotated as an ORF whose role is uncertain. With V trimmed by 3 bases and J by 7 bases, 24 bases remained unmatched. This CDR3 is 21 amino acids long. DNA for the CDR3: TGCGCCAGCAGTCAGGGACTAGCGGGACTTCCCACCCACGGAAATTTTCGGGAGCAGTACTTC. It yields the protein CASSQGLAGLPTHGNFREQYF.

In regard to this clone: This specimen includes other DNA sequences encoding the same CDR3. The genes are TRBV20-1 and TRBJ2-3; no reliable D call. The germline V gene has CDR1 DFQATT and CDR2 SNEGSKA (reference sequence). V was cut by 3 bases and J by 6 bases, with 7 bases left in between. The CDR3 sequence is 11 residues long. CDR3 amino acids: CSASGRDTQYF. For the CDR3, the DNA is TGCAGTGCTAGTGGGCGGGATACGCAGTATTTT.

This clone was found a few times. V usage is TRBV6-5 and J usage is TRBJ2-1; TRBD2 matches 8 bases. This CDR3 is 15 amino acids long. The germline V gene has CDR1 MNHEY and CDR2 SVGAGI. Trimming took 5 bases from V and 6 from J; bases not matched to a gene: 9. CDR3 nucleotides: TGTGCCAGCAGTCCCTTAGCGGGGAGGGCCAATGAGCAGTTCTTC. Translating gives CASSPLAGRANEQFF.

CDR3 DNA: TGCGCCAGCAGACTCACGGGGAGCGGTGCCAATCAGCCCCAGCATTTT. It is translated as CASRLTGSGANQPQHF. This rearrangement joins TRBV23-1 to TRBJ1-5; D uncertain. TRBV23-1 carries the ORF label, with uncertain function. This CDR3 has 16 residues. With 6 bases removed from V and 3 bases from J, the gap between germline ends came to 18 bases.